This is a list of T cell receptor beta chains from one sample in a study of blood T cell repertoires in COVID-19. The table came from immunoSEQ multiplex PCR; TCRdb's copy has only in-frame clones and leaves some out. The sample lists over 200,000 clones, 70% to 90% occurring once. The source material was peripheral blood. The receptor set was obtained from a woman between 18 and 29 years old who had recovered from COVID-19. Both conserved end residues are trimmed from each CDR3. Rows may omit the clone size; those that give it use once, few, many or a size class.

clone_size	v_call	j_call	cdr3_aa
NA	TRBV6-1	TRBJ2-1	ASSEWAGSSYNEQF
once	TRBV3-1/TRBV3-2	TRBJ2-1	ASRDVSTGDNYNEQF
NA	TRBV10-3	TRBJ1-2	AISESDGTVVYGYT
NA	TRBV2	TRBJ1-3	ASIPPGVGNTIY
NA	TRBV18	TRBJ2-3	ASSPGLRDTQY
NA	TRBV11-2	TRBJ2-7	ASSLASATPYGSYEQY
NA	TRBV11-2	TRBJ1-1	ASSQGQVLNTEAF
NA	TRBV27	TRBJ2-1	ASSLPGISSYNEQF
once	TRBV5-6	TRBJ2-7	ASSSRLAKGRSYEQY
NA	TRBV5-1	TRBJ2-1	ASSIQGRNEQF
NA	TRBV6-1	TRBJ2-1	ASSALSAGGDLNEQF
NA	TRBV5-1	TRBJ2-3	ASSLRAGVTDTQY
NA	TRBV30	TRBJ1-5	AWSPFGTGDYSNQPQH
NA	TRBV7-3	TRBJ2-2	ASSFANTGELF
NA	TRBV7-2	TRBJ2-1	ASSLVGLAGINEQF
once	TRBV12-3/TRBV12-4	TRBJ1-5	ASSFNRNQPQH
NA	TRBV5-6	TRBJ2-3	ASGGATDTQY
once	TRBV29-1	TRBJ1-1	SVEPRTGLTNTEAF
NA	TRBV7-2	TRBJ1-2	ASSLVTGGDGYT
NA	TRBV14	TRBJ1-1	ASSQVYNTEAF
NA	TRBV5-6	TRBJ2-7	ASSLGLAIEQY
once	TRBV24-1	TRBJ2-5	ATSDPSTTQETQY
NA	TRBV19	TRBJ1-1	ASNDRGPGTEAF
NA	TRBV7-2	TRBJ2-5	ASSLGVGISRETQY
NA	TRBV5-5	TRBJ2-5	ASSLDGTSGSWQETQY
NA	TRBV19	TRBJ2-7	ASSMFGTGVGEQY
NA	TRBV2	TRBJ1-1	ASSEAEGSYTEAF
NA	TRBV10-2	TRBJ2-3	ASSEYRSTDTQY
NA	TRBV3-1/TRBV3-2	TRBJ1-2	ASATGADYGYT
NA	TRBV11-2	TRBJ2-7	ASSYRQGPSYEQY
NA	TRBV7-2	TRBJ2-2	ASRPSGALNTGELF
NA	TRBV7-3	TRBJ1-1	ASSKKGQGPITEAF
NA	TRBV30	TRBJ2-3	AWSVRESQY
few	TRBV21-1	TRBJ1-6	ASSPGRGRVKNSPLH
NA	TRBV7-6	TRBJ1-1	ASSLEFGIGTGETEAF
NA	TRBV6-2/TRBV6-3	TRBJ1-6	ASSKVWIRGSPLH
NA	TRBV5-1	TRBJ2-3	ASSLGSRADTQY
few	TRBV5-1	TRBJ2-1	ASSLGEGLIYNEQF
once	TRBV6-5	TRBJ1-5	ASSYDRVSNQPQH
NA	TRBV3-1/TRBV3-2	TRBJ2-5	ASSRTGVETQY
NA	TRBV7-3	TRBJ2-2	ASSSGGSTGELF
NA	TRBV30	TRBJ1-4	AWGETFNEKLF
once	TRBV3-1/TRBV3-2	TRBJ2-5	ASSQVRLAGGPGETQY
NA	TRBV29-1	TRBJ2-1	SGGREWAYNEQF
NA	TRBV4-3	TRBJ2-3	ASSRDGTSGSADTQY
NA	TRBV6-2/TRBV6-3	TRBJ2-2	ASSTLAGVPGELF
NA	TRBV18	TRBJ1-1	ASSTSGGGNTEAF
NA	TRBV6-5	TRBJ1-2	ASNEGRVGYT
once	TRBV9	TRBJ2-1	ASSPLAGGGNEQF